Listed below are T cell receptor beta chains from one sample, sequenced in a study of blood T cell repertoires in COVID-19. Repertoires were generated with immunoSEQ multiplex PCR, while TCRdb's copy carries only in-frame clones and drops some. This sample carries some 240,000 clones, about 93% of them seen once, and the ten largest clones take more than 0.7%. The sample taken for sequencing was peripheral blood. All receptors come from a man between 60 and 75 years old with COVID-19, enrolled during active disease. Both conserved end residues are part of each CDR3. The D gene is left open where the match is weak. Part of the rows lack a size; the others show once, few, many or a class for expanded clones.

v_call	j_call	clone_size	cdr3_length	d_call	cdr3_aa	cdr3_nt
TRBV11-2	TRBJ1-1	-	15	TRBD1	CASSLITGANTEAFF	TGTGCCAGCAGCTTAATCACAGGGGCGAACACTGAAGCTTTCTTT
TRBV20-1	TRBJ1-5	-	15	-	CSASEDRHLNQPQHF	TGCAGTGCTAGTGAGGACAGACATCTCAATCAGCCCCAGCATTTT
TRBV10-3	TRBJ1-2	-	14	-	CAISLQDRNYGYTF	TGTGCCATCAGTTTACAAGACAGAAACTATGGCTACACCTTC
TRBV7-9	TRBJ1-4	-	15	-	CASSLEGQLNEKLFF	TGTGCCAGCAGCCTAGAAGGACAATTAAATGAAAAACTGTTTTTT
TRBV5-1	TRBJ1-2	-	12	-	CASSLFGVGYTF	TGCGCCAGCAGCTTGTTCGGGGTAGGCTACACCTTC
TRBV25-1	TRBJ1-1	-	14	TRBD1	CASASQGLNTEAFF	TGTGCCAGCGCGTCACAGGGGTTAAACACTGAAGCTTTCTTT
TRBV19	TRBJ2-1	-	14	-	CASRANGAGSEQFF	TGTGCCAGTAGGGCCAACGGCGCGGGTAGTGAGCAGTTCTTC
TRBV10-3	TRBJ2-7	-	15	TRBD2	CAISADSGGIYEQYF	TGTGCCATCAGTGCGGATAGCGGGGGAATCTACGAGCAGTACTTC
TRBV9	TRBJ2-1	-	15	-	CASSVATDPRGEQFF	TGTGCCAGCAGCGTAGCGACGGACCCACGGGGTGAGCAGTTCTTC
TRBV5-1	TRBJ1-4	-	16	TRBD1	CASSFRPGQGNEKLFF	TGCGCCAGCAGCTTTCGCCCGGGACAGGGTAATGAAAAACTGTTTTTT
TRBV3-1/TRBV3-2	TRBJ1-5	-	15	-	CASSRSPPGNQPQHF	TGTGCCAGCAGCCGGTCACCTCCAGGCAATCAGCCCCAGCATTTT
TRBV19	TRBJ2-6	-	16	-	CASTPVPYSGANVLTF	TGTGCCAGTACTCCAGTCCCGTACTCTGGGGCCAACGTCCTGACTTTC
TRBV27	TRBJ2-2	-	17	TRBD2	CASSWAGGAALAGELFF	TGTGCCAGCTCCTGGGCGGGGGGCGCCGCTCTGGCCGGGGAGCTGTTTTTT
TRBV3-1/TRBV3-2	TRBJ2-7	-	12	-	CASSHSEELQYF	TGTGCCAGCAGCCATTCCGAGGAGTTACAGTACTTC
TRBV24-1	TRBJ1-2	-	14	TRBD1	CATSDSTGTYGYTF	TGTGCCACCAGTGATTCGACAGGGACCTATGGCTACACCTTC
TRBV30	TRBJ2-5	-	15	-	CAWSVGPSVEETQYF	TGTGCCTGGAGTGTGGGCCCTAGCGTGGAAGAGACCCAGTACTTC
TRBV2	TRBJ2-2	-	16	-	CASSERGSRGTGELFF	TGTGCCAGCAGTGAAAGGGGGAGCCGAGGCACCGGGGAGCTGTTTTTT
TRBV28	TRBJ1-4	-	15	TRBD1	CASREGQARVEKLFF	TGTGCCAGCAGAGAGGGACAGGCCCGGGTTGAAAAACTGTTTTTT
TRBV3-1/TRBV3-2	TRBJ2-2	-	13	-	CASSLSGAGELFF	TGTGCCAGCAGCTTAAGCGGCGCCGGGGAGCTGTTTTTT
TRBV5-1	TRBJ2-1	-	16	TRBD1	CASSLVGQGAGNEQFF	TGCGCCAGCAGCTTGGTAGGACAGGGGGCAGGAAATGAGCAGTTCTTC
TRBV19	TRBJ2-7	once	17	TRBD1	CASSIQDRGFPPYEQYF	TGTGCCAGTAGTATACAGGACAGGGGGTTCCCCCCCTACGAGCAGTACTTC
TRBV30	TRBJ1-6	-	15	-	CACQRGRGYNSPLHF	TGTGCTTGCCAGCGGGGCAGGGGCTATAATTCACCCCTCCACTTT
TRBV7-2	TRBJ2-3	-	16	TRBD1	CASSSRGTGRTDTQYF	TGTGCCAGCAGCTCACGCGGGACAGGGAGAACAGATACGCAGTATTTT
TRBV15	TRBJ1-1	-	13	TRBD1	CATSRTGGTEAFF	TGTGCCACGTCCCGGACAGGGGGAACTGAAGCTTTCTTT
TRBV9	TRBJ1-2	-	16	-	CASSVGAGWLNYGYTF	TGTGCCAGCAGCGTAGGGGCAGGGTGGCTTAACTATGGCTACACCTTC
TRBV29-1	TRBJ1-2	-	12	TRBD1	CSVERWDRVYTF	TGCAGCGTTGAACGTTGGGACAGAGTCTACACCTTC
TRBV5-4	TRBJ2-1	-	16	TRBD2	CASSWALAGGYNEQFF	TGTGCCAGCAGCTGGGCCCTAGCGGGGGGCTACAATGAGCAGTTCTTC
TRBV10-3	TRBJ1-4	-	14	TRBD1	CAISPGQGGEKLFF	TGTGCCATCAGCCCCGGACAGGGAGGGGAAAAACTGTTTTTT
TRBV19	TRBJ1-4	once	15	TRBD1	CASSNLGGAGEKLFF	TGTGCCAGTAGTAACCTAGGGGGCGCGGGTGAAAAACTGTTTTTT
TRBV19	TRBJ1-5	-	17	TRBD1	CASSGQGALYSNQPQHF	TGTGCCAGCTCCGGACAGGGGGCCCTCTATAGCAATCAGCCCCAGCATTTT
TRBV2	TRBJ1-1	-	15	-	CASSDHHIANTEAFF	TGTGCCAGCAGTGATCATCATATAGCGAACACTGAAGCTTTCTTT
TRBV7-2	TRBJ2-1	-	14	-	CASSLGGPEVAKFF	TGTGCCAGCAGCTTAGGGGGGCCCGAGGTAGCCAAGTTCTTC
TRBV2	TRBJ1-3	-	14	-	CASSYGRQGNTIYF	TGTGCCAGCAGTTATGGCAGGCAAGGAAACACCATATATTTT
TRBV18	TRBJ2-1	-	16	TRBD1	CASSPYQGDFYNEQFF	TGTGCCAGCTCACCATACCAGGGGGATTTCTACAATGAGCAGTTCTTC
TRBV7-9	TRBJ2-7	-	15	-	CASSSLYLPDYEQYF	TGTGCCAGCAGCTCCTTGTATCTCCCAGACTACGAGCAGTACTTC
TRBV5-1	TRBJ1-4	-	15	-	CASSLGGGDGEKLFF	TGCGCCAGCAGCTTGGGGGGCGGGGACGGTGAAAAACTGTTTTTT
TRBV27	TRBJ2-7	-	17	TRBD2	CASSLNPRGGKVYEQYF	TGTGCCAGCAGTTTAAACCCCCGGGGAGGGAAGGTCTACGAGCAGTACTTC
TRBV6-5	TRBJ2-5	-	13	-	CASRMGGFETQYF	TGTGCCAGCAGGATGGGGGGATTCGAGACCCAGTACTTC
TRBV28	TRBJ2-2	once	15	TRBD1	CASSRTGGSTGELFF	TGTGCCAGCAGCCGTACAGGGGGTAGCACCGGGGAGCTGTTTTTT
TRBV27	TRBJ2-3	-	16	-	CASSPTRVPLGDTQYF	TGTGCCAGCAGTCCCACACGGGTCCCACTAGGGGATACGCAGTATTTT
TRBV19	TRBJ1-2	-	15	TRBD1	CASSILPPTGLGYTF	TGTGCCAGTAGTATATTGCCCCCGACAGGGCTGGGCTACACCTTC
TRBV3-1/TRBV3-2	TRBJ2-7	-	15	TRBD1	CASSHHRGSGDEQYF	TGTGCCAGCAGCCACCACAGGGGCTCAGGCGACGAGCAGTACTTC
TRBV20-1	TRBJ1-2	-	12	-	CSASRVTDGYTF	TGCAGTGCTAGTCGGGTGACCGATGGCTACACCTTC
TRBV5-6	TRBJ2-7	-	14	-	CASRQRDTSYEQYF	TGTGCCAGCAGGCAACGGGACACCTCCTACGAGCAGTACTTC
TRBV3-1/TRBV3-2	TRBJ1-2	-	14	TRBD1	CASSAQQGNVGYTF	TGTGCCAGCAGCGCCCAACAGGGGAACGTGGGCTACACCTTC
TRBV4-3	TRBJ2-2	-	21	TRBD1	CASSQENGQGVARENTGELFF	TGCGCCAGCAGCCAAGAAAACGGACAGGGGGTCGCGCGGGAGAACACCGGGGAGCTGTTTTTT
TRBV7-3	TRBJ1-2	-	13	-	CASSLSAGYGYTF	TGTGCCAGCAGCTTATCGGCAGGGTATGGCTACACCTTC
TRBV7-2	TRBJ1-5	-	15	TRBD1	CASSVDRGLVQPQHF	TGTGCCAGCAGCGTAGACAGGGGGCTAGTTCAGCCCCAGCATTTT
TRBV4-1	TRBJ1-2	-	13	-	CASSQRQGSGYTF	TGCGCCAGCAGCCAAAGGCAGGGAAGTGGCTACACCTTC
TRBV5-4	TRBJ2-7	-	14	TRBD1	CASSPTGTGNEQYF	TGTGCCAGCAGCCCCACCGGGACAGGGAACGAGCAGTACTTC
TRBV28	TRBJ1-3	-	15	-	CASSLTLVSGNTIYF	TGTGCCAGCAGTTTAACGCTAGTCTCTGGAAACACCATATATTTT
TRBV5-1	TRBJ1-1	-	15	-	CASSLAQVTPNGAFF	TGCGCCAGCAGCTTGGCCCAGGTAACGCCTAATGGGGCTTTCTTT